The 21 T cell receptor beta chains below were found in one sample sequenced in a study of tumor-infiltrating lymphocytes in localized non-small cell lung cancer. Sequencing used immunoSEQ multiplex PCR; TCRdb keeps in-frame clones, though not all of them. Of 10,000 to 12,000 clones listed, 80% to 90% are singletons. Material for sequencing was uninvolved lung tissue not adjacent to the tumor. The source is a human donor with non-small cell lung cancer.

The chain couples TRBV7-6 to TRBJ2-3; D possibly corresponds to TRBD1 (5 bases). Deletions cut 5 bases from V and 2 bases from J, with 17 bases between. The CDR3 has 16 residues. The V gene's germline CDR1 is SGHVS and CDR2 FNYEAQ. The CDR3 loop is CASSRTVGQATDTQYF. Written as DNA, the CDR3 is TGTGCCAGCAGCCGCACGGTGGGGCAGGCCACAGATACGCAGTATTTT.

The chain combines TRBV19 with TRBJ2-1; TRBD2 matches at 8 bases. The germline gives CDR1 LNHDA, CDR2 SQIVND (reference sequence). The CDR3 totals 13 residues. V gave up 5 bases and J gave up 7 bases; unmatched junction bases: 4. This chain's CDR3 is CASSREGQNEQFF. In DNA, the CDR3 is TGTGCCAGTAGTCGGGAGGGGCAAAATGAGCAGTTCTTC.

This sequence joins TRBV6-1 and TRBJ2-7; no clear D. Trimming removed 2 bases from V and 2 bases from J, with 16 bases in between. Germline V gene lookup returns CDR1 MNHNS and CDR2 SASEGT. The CDR3 totals 16 residues. CDR3 bases: TGTGCCAGCAGTGAATTGGAGCCTATTGGTACCTACGAGCAGTACTTC. It specifies CASSELEPIGTYEQYF.

The gene calls are TRBV29-1 and TRBJ2-5, with 12 bases aligning to TRBD2. The CDR3 runs to 15 residues. V lost 6 bases, J lost 4 bases, and 9 bases stayed unmatched. CDR1 is SQVTM and CDR2 is ANQGSEA in the germline V gene. CDR3 nucleotide sequence: TGCAGCGTGGGCACTAGCGGGGGGCGGGGAGAGACCCAGTACTTC. It encodes CSVGTSGGRGETQYF. The full variable domain, its missing parts supplied by reference TRBV29-1 and TRBJ2-5, is SAVISQKPSRDICQRGTSLTIQCQVDSQVTMMFWYRQQPGQSLTLIATANQGSEATYESGFVIDKFPISRPNLTFSTLTVSNMSPEDSSIYLCSVGTSGGRGETQYFGPGTRLLVL.

J is TRBJ2-1 and V is TRBV7-9; D may be TRBD1 (6 bases). CDR1 and CDR2 (germline): SEHNR, FQNEAQ (reference sequence). The CDR3 covers 16 residues. V was trimmed by 1 base and J by 5 bases, leaving 15 bases between them. CDR3: CASSLVFGRGDNEQFF. CDR3 in DNA: TGTGCCAGCAGCTTAGTCTTCGGCAGGGGAGACAATGAGCAGTTCTTC.

This chain uses TRBV5-6 with TRBJ1-1; 11 bases fit TRBD1. The CDR3 contains 17 residues. Germline loops: CDR1 SGHDT, CDR2 YYEEEE. Losses at the gene ends were 1 base for V and 4 bases for J; bases not matched to a gene: 9. CDR3 region: CASSLSLGQGAGTEAFF. CDR3 bases: TGTGCCAGCAGCTTGTCCCTAGGACAGGGGGCGGGCACTGAAGCTTTCTTT.

The V call is TRBV2, the J call TRBJ2-2; no firm D call. Per germline, CDR1 SNHLY and CDR2 FYNNEI. The CDR3 sequence is 17 residues long. Trimming took off 2 bases at V and 0 bases at J, with 13 bases between the two ends. CDR3 bases: TGTGCCAGCAGTGAAAGTAGTACCCGCGCGAACACCGGGGAGCTGTTTTTT. Protein sequence: CASSESSTRANTGELFF.

The rearrangement uses TRBV6-6 and TRBJ1-5; perhaps TRBD1 as D (5 bases). The CDR3 is 15 amino acids. V was shortened by 7 bases and J by 2 bases, with 15 bases between the two germline ends. Germline values: CDR1 MNHNY, CDR2 SVGAGI (reference sequence). The CDR3 DNA is TGTGCCAGCACCAGACAGCTTCAGGGCAATCAGCCCCAGCATTTT. Its protein product is CASTRQLQGNQPQHF.

The chain couples TRBV9 to TRBJ2-3, with D perhaps given as TRBD1 or TRBD2 (5 bases each). CDR3 size: 15 residues. V dropped 0 bases and J dropped 4 bases, with 12 bases sitting between them. Germline CDR1 and CDR2: SGDLS and YYNGEE. The CDR3, as DNA: TGTGCCAGCAGCGTAGGGGACGTGGCCCCAGATACGCAGTATTTT. Residues: CASSVGDVAPDTQYF.

V usage is TRBV6-1 and J usage is TRBJ2-5; possible D gene TRBD2, 6 bases. The CDR3 is 14 residues long. Germline CDR1 and CDR2: MNHNS and SASEGT. Deletions cut 7 bases from V and 0 bases from J, with 12 bases between. CDR3 in amino acids: CASISGGYQETQYF. The CDR3 DNA reads TGTGCCAGCATTAGCGGAGGGTACCAAGAGACCCAGTACTTC.

The chain carries TRBV27 and TRBJ1-6; D possibly corresponds to TRBD1 (5 bases). CDR3 length equals 15 residues. Looked up from germline, CDR1 is MNHEY and CDR2 is SMNVEV (reference sequence). The V and J ends lost 6 bases and 0 bases respectively, with 9 bases between them. The CDR3 loop is CASSRDSSYNSPLHF. The DNA of the CDR3 is TGTGCCAGCAGCAGAGACAGCTCCTATAATTCACCCCTCCACTTT.

The chain carries TRBV2 and TRBJ2-1; 7 nucleotides match TRBD1. After removal of 6 bases from V and 0 bases from J, the junction contained 5 bases not matched to a gene. Germline V gives CDR1 SNHLY, CDR2 FYNNEI. The CDR3 has 15 residues. Here the CDR3 reads CASRRQGSSYNEQFF. Written as DNA, the CDR3 is TGTGCCAGCAGACGACAGGGTAGCTCCTACAATGAGCAGTTCTTC.

The DNA of the CDR3 is TGCGCCAGCAGCTTGTGGGCAGGGCTGAACACCGGGGAGCTGTTTTTT. It encodes CASSLWAGLNTGELFF. J is TRBJ2-2 and V is TRBV5-1; possibly TRBD1 for D (5 bases). Deletions cut 1 base from V and 1 base from J, with 11 bases between. Germline loops: CDR1 SGHRS, CDR2 YFSETQ. The CDR3 runs to 16 residues. The full variable domain, with the rest looked up from reference TRBV5-1 and TRBJ2-2, is KAGVTQTPRYLIKTRGQQVTLSCSPISGHRSVSWYQQTPGQGLQFLFEYFSETQRNKGNFPGRFSGRQFSNSRSEMNVSTLELGDSALYLCASSLWAGLNTGELFFGEGSRLTVL.

This sequence joins TRBV5-6 and TRBJ2-3, with a tentative D call TRBD1 (7 bases). The CDR3 extends over 16 amino acids. Trimming stripped 0 bases from V and 0 bases from J, with 11 bases between. Germline values: CDR1 SGHDT, CDR2 YYEEEE. The CDR3 region is CASSLGRGLSTDTQYF. Here the CDR3 DNA reads TGTGCCAGCAGCTTGGGGAGGGGGCTAAGCACAGATACGCAGTATTTT. The whole variable domain, filled in from reference TRBV5-6 and TRBJ2-3, reads DAGVTQSPTHLIKTRGQQVTLRCSPKSGHDTVSWYQQALGQGPQFIFQYYEEEERQRGNFPDRFSGHQFPNYSSELNVNALLLGDSALYLCASSLGRGLSTDTQYFGPGTRLTVL.

V gene TRBV5-5 combines with J gene TRBJ2-3; maybe TRBD2 (5 bases). Germline V gene lookup returns CDR1 SGHKS and CDR2 YYEKEE (reference sequence). CDR3 length: 15 residues. V lost 1 base to trimming and J lost 3 bases, with 12 bases between them. CDR3 coding DNA: TGTGCCAGCAGCTTGCTCACGGGAATGACAGATACGCAGTATTTT. Its protein product is CASSLLTGMTDTQYF.

The J gene is TRBJ1-6, the V gene TRBV11-1, with a weak D call TRBD1 (5 bases). The germline V gene encodes CDR1 SGHAT and CDR2 FQDESV (reference sequence). V was cut by 1 base and J by 6 bases, with 16 bases left in between. The CDR3 consists of 17 residues. The CDR3 is CASSLVGRATSNSPLHF. CDR3 nucleotide sequence: TGTGCCAGCAGCTTAGTCGGCAGGGCTACTTCTAATTCACCCCTCCACTTT.

The chain is built from TRBV9 and TRBJ1-1; 10 bases match TRBD1. Per the germline V gene, CDR1 is SGDLS and CDR2 is YYNGEE. The CDR3 has 17 residues. J was trimmed by 3 bases and V by 0 bases; bases with no gene match: 8. DNA of the CDR3: TGTGCCAGCAGCGTAGGGACAGGGGGTTTTAGGGACACTGAAGCTTTCTTT. This codes for CASSVGTGGFRDTEAFF.

The chain employs TRBV9 and TRBJ2-3, with D perhaps TRBD1 or TRBD2 (6 bases each). The V and J ends lost 4 bases and 5 bases respectively, with 20 bases between them. CDR1 and CDR2 from the germline V gene are SGDLS and YYNGEE. The CDR3 sequence is 16 residues long. CDR3: CASSQRYQGTQDTQYF. CDR3 DNA sequence: TGTGCCAGCAGCCAAAGGTATCAGGGGACTCAAGATACGCAGTATTTT.

The J gene is TRBJ1-1, the V gene TRBV7-8; tentatively, D is TRBD1 (5 bases). This CDR3 is built from 19 residues. The V and J ends lost 2 bases and 2 bases respectively, with 24 bases between them. CDR1 and CDR2 (germline): SGHVS, FQNEAQ. Written as DNA, the CDR3 is TGTGCCAGCAGCTTAAGGAACCTGGGACTTACCGGACAAAACACTGAAGCTTTCTTT. Encoded protein: CASSLRNLGLTGQNTEAFF.

This sequence joins TRBV9 and TRBJ1-1; D is unclear. The CDR3 spans 13 residues. V lost 0 bases to trimming and J lost 4 bases, with 7 bases between them. The germline V gene encodes CDR1 SGDLS and CDR2 YYNGEE. The CDR3 is CASSVAVGTEAFF. The CDR3 DNA reads TGTGCCAGCAGCGTAGCTGTCGGCACTGAAGCTTTCTTT. The complete variable domain, with remaining parts taken from reference TRBV9 and TRBJ1-1, reads DSGVTQTPKHLITATGQRVTLRCSPRSGDLSVYWYQQSLDQGLQFLIQYYNGEERAKGNILERFSAQQFPDLHSELNLSSLELGDSALYFCASSVAVGTEAFFGQGTRLTVV.

This clone is termed medium-sized. V gene TRBV10-1 combines with J gene TRBJ1-1; no definite D call. CDR3 size: 14 residues. Germline CDR1 reads WNHNN; CDR2 reads SYGVQD (reference sequence). V was clipped by 2 bases and J by 7 bases, with 14 bases between them. The chain's CDR3 is CASSEKVSGFEAFF. CDR3 sequence (DNA): TGCGCCAGCAGTGAGAAGGTATCGGGCTTTGAAGCTTTCTTT.